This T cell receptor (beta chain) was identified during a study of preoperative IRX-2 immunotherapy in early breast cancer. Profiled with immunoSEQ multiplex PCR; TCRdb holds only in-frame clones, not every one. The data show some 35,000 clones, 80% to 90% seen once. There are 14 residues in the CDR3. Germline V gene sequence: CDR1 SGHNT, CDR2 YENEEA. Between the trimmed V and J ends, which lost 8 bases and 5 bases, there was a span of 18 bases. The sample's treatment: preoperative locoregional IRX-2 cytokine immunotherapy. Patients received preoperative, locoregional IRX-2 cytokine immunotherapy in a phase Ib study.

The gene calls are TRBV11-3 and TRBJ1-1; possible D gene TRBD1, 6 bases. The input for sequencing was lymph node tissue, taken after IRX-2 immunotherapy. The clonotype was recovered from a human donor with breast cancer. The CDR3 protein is CASRGDIEGTEAFF. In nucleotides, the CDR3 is TGTGCCAGCCGGGGGGACATTGAGGGGACTGAAGCTTTCTTT.